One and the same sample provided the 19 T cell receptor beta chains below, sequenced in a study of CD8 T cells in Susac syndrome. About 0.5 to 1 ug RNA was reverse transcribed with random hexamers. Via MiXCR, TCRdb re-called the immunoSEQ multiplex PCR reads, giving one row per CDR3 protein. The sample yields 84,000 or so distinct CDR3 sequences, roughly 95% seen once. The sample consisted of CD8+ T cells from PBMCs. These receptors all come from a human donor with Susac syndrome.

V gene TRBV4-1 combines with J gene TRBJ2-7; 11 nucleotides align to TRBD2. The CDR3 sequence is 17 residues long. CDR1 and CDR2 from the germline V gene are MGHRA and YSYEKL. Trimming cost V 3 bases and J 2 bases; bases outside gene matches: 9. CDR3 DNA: TGCGCCAGCAGCCAGCTGACCACTAGCGGGGGTACCTACGAGCAGTACTTC. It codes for CASSQLTTSGGTYEQYF.

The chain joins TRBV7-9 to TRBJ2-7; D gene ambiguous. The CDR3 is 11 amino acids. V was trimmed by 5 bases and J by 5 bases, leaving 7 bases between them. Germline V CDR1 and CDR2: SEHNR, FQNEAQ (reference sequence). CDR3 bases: TGTGCCAGCAGCGCGAATCACGAGCAGTACTTC. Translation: CASSANHEQYF.

The CDR3 here is CASSLPGTGYEQYV. Here the CDR3 DNA reads TGTGCCAGCAGTTTACCCGGGACTGGCTACGAGCAGTACGTC. The J gene is TRBJ2-7, the V gene TRBV28; D possibly corresponds to TRBD2 (6 bases). V shed 2 bases and J shed 3 bases, with 11 bases lying between them. CDR1 and CDR2 (germline): MDHEN, SYDVKM. The CDR3 is 14 amino acids.

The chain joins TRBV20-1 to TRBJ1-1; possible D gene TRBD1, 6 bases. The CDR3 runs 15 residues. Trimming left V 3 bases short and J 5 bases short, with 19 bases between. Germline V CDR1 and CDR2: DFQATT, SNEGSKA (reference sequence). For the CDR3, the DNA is TGCAGTGCTAGTATAATCGGGCAGGGGCAAACTGAAGCTTTCTTT. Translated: CSASIIGQGQTEAFF.

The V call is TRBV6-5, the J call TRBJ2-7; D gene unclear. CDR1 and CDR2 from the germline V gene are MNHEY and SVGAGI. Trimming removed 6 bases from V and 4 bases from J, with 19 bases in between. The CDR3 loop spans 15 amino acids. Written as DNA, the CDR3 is TGTGCCAGCAGACCCTCTCCCGGTAACCAATACGAGCAGTACTTC. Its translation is CASRPSPGNQYEQYF.

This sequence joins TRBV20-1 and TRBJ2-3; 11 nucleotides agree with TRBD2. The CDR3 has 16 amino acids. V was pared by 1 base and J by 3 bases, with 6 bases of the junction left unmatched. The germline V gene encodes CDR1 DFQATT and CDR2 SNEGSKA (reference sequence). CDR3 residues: CSARGLAGQLTDTQYF. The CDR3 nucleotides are TGCAGTGCTAGAGGACTAGCGGGACAACTAACAGATACGCAGTATTTT.

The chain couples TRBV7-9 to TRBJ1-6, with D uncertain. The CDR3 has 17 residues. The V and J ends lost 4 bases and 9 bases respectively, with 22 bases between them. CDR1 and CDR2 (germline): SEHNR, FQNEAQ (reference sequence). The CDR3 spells CASSSHEEDGVSSPLHF. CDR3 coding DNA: TGTGCCAGCAGCTCGCACGAAGAGGACGGGGTCAGTTCACCCCTCCACTTT.

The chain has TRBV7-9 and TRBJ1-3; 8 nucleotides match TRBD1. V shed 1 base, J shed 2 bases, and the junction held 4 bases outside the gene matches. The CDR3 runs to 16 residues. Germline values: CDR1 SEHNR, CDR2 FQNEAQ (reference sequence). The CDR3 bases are TGTGCCAGCAGCTTAGACCTACAGGGGGCTGGAAACACCATATATTTT. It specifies CASSLDLQGAGNTIYF.

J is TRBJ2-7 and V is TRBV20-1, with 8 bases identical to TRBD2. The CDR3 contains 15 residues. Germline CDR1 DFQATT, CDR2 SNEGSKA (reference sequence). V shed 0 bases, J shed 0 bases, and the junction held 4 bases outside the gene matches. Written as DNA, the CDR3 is TGCAGTGCTAGAGATCCGAGCGGGAGCTCCTACGAGCAGTACTTC. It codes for CSARDPSGSSYEQYF.

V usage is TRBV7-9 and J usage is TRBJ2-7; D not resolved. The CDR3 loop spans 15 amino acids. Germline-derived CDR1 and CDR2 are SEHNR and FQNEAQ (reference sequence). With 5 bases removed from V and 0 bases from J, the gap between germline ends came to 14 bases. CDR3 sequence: CASSPRPDGSYEQYF. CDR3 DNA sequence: TGTGCCAGCAGCCCTAGGCCAGACGGCTCCTACGAGCAGTACTTC.

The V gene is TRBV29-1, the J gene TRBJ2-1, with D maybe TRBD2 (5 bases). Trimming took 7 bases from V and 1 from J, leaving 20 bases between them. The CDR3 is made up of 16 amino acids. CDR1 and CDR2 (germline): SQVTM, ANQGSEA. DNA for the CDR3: TGCAGCGCCGATGATATCCCGGGAACGTCCTACAATGAGCAGTTCTTC. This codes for CSADDIPGTSYNEQFF.

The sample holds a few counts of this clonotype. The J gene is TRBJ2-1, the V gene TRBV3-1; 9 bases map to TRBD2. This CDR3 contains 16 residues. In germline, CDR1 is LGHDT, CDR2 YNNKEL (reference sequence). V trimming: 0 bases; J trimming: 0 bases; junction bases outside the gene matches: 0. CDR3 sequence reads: CASSQDSGSSYNEQFF. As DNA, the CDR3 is TGTGCCAGCAGCCAAGATAGCGGGAGCTCCTACAATGAGCAGTTCTTC.

CDR3 DNA: TGCGCCAGCAGCTTGTCGGGGGGTCGATTCACAGATACGCAGTATTTT. Translating gives CASSLSGGRFTDTQYF. The rearrangement links TRBV5-1 to TRBJ2-3, with 7 positions matching TRBD2. The germline CDR1 and CDR2 sequences are SGHRS and YFSETQ. J gave up 2 bases and V 1 base, and 7 bases lay outside the gene matches. The CDR3 length is 16 residues. Complete variable domain (other parts from reference TRBV5-1 and TRBJ2-3): KAGVTQTPRYLIKTRGQQVTLSCSPISGHRSVSWYQQTPGQGLQFLFEYFSETQRNKGNFPGRFSGRQFSNSRSEMNVSTLELGDSALYLCASSLSGGRFTDTQYFGPGTRLTVL.

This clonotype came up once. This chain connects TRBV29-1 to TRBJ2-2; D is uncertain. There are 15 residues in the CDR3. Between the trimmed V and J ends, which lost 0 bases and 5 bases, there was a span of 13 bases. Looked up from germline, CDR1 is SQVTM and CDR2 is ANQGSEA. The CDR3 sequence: CSVEDGSVGTGELFF. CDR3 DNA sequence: TGCAGCGTTGAAGATGGCTCGGTGGGAACCGGGGAGCTGTTTTTT.

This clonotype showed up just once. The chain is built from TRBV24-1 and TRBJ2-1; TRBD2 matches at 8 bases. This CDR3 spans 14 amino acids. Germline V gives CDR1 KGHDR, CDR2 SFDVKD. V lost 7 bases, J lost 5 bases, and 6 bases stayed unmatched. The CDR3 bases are TGTGCCACCAGGGCGGGGACTAGTAACAATGAGCAGTTCTTC. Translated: CATRAGTSNNEQFF.

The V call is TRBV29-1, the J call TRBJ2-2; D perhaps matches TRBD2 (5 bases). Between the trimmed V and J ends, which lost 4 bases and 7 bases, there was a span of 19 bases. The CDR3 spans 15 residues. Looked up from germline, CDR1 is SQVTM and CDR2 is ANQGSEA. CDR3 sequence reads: CSVVLSTSFGGELFF. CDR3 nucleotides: TGCAGCGTTGTATTATCTACTAGTTTTGGCGGGGAGCTGTTTTTT.

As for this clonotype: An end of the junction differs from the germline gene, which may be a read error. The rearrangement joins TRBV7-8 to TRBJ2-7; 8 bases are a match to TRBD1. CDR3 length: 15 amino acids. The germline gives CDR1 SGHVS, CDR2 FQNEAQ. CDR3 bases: TGTGCCAGCAGCTTAGGCAGGGGGCCAGCCTACGAGCAATACTTC. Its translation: CASSLGRGPAYEQYF.

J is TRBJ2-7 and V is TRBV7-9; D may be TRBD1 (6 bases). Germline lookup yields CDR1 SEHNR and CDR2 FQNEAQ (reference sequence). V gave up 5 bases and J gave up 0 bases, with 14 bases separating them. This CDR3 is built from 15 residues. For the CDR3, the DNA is TGTGCCAGCAGCATAACTGACAGGAGCTCCTACGAGCAGTACTTC. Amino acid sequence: CASSITDRSSYEQYF.

The CDR3 loop reads CASSPSITREQFF. As DNA, the CDR3 is TGTGCCAGTAGTCCCTCCATAACCCGTGAGCAGTTCTTC. The rearrangement joins TRBV19 to TRBJ2-1; D unclear. Trimming shortened V by 5 bases and J by 9 bases, and 14 bases separated the two germline ends. The CDR3 totals 13 residues. CDR1 and CDR2 from the germline V gene are LNHDA and SQIVND (reference sequence).